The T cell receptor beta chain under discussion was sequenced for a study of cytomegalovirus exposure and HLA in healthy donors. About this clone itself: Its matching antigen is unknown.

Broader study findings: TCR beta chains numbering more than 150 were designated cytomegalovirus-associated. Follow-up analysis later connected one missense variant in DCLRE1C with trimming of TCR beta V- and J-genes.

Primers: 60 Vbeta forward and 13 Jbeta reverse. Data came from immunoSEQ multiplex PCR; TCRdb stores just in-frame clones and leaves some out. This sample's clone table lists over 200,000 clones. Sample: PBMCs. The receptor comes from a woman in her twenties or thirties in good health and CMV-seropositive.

DNA of the CDR3: TGTGCCAGCAAAGGCGGGACTAGCACAGATACGCAGTATTTT. It codes for CASKGGTSTDTQYF. V and J are TRBV28 and TRBJ2-3; a possible D gene is TRBD2 (6 bases). Germline V CDR1 and CDR2: MDHEN, SYDVKM. This CDR3 is 14 amino acids long. V was shortened by 7 bases and J by 0 bases, with 11 bases between the two germline ends.